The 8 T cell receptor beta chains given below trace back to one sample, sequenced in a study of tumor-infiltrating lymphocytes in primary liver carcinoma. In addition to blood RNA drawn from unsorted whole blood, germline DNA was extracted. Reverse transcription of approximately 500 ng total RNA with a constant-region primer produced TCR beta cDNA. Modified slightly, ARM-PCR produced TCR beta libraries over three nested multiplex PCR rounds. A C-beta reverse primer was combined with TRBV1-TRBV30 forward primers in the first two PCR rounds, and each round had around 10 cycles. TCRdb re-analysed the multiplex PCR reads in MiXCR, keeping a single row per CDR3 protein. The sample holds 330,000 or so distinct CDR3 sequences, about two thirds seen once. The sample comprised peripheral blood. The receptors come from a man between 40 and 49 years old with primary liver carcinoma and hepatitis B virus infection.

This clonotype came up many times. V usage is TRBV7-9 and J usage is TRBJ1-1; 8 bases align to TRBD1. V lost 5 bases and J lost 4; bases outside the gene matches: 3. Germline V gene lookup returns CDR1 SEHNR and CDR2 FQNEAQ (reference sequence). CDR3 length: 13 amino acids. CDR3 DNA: TGTGCCAGCAGCCCGACAGGGGCCACTGAAGCTTTCTTT. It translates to CASSPTGATEAFF.

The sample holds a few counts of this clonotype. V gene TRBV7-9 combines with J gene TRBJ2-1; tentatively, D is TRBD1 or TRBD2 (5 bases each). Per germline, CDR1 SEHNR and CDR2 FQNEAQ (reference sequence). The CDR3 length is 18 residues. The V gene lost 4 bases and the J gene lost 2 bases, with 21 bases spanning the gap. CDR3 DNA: TGTGCCAGCAGCTCCGCGAGGGGCTCACTACAGCCCTACAATGAGCAGTTCTTC. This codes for CASSSARGSLQPYNEQFF.

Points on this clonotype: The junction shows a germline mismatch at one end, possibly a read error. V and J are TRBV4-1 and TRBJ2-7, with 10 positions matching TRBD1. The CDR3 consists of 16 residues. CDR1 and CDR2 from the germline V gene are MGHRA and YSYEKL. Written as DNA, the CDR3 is TGCGCCAGCAGCCAAGGATGGGACAGGGGCAGATACGAGAAGTACTTC. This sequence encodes CASSQGWDRGRYEKYF.

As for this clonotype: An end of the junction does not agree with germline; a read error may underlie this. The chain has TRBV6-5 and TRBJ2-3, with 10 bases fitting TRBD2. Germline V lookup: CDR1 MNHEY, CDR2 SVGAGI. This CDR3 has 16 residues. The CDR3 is CASSYGLAESTDTRYF. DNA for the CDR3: TGTGCCAGCAGTTACGGACTAGCGGAAAGCACAGATACGCGGTATTTT.

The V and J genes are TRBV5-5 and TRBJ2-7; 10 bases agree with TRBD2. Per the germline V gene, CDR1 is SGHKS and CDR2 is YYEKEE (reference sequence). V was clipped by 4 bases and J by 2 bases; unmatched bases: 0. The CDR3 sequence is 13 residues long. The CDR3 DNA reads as TGTGCCAGCAGCACTAGCGGGGCCTACGAGCAGTACTTC. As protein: CASSTSGAYEQYF.

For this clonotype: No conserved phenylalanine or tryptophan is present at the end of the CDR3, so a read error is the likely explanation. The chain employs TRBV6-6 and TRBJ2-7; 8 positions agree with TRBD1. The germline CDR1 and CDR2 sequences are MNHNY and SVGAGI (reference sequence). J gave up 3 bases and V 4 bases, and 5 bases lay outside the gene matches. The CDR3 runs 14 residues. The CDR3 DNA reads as TGTGCCAGCAGTTTCCGGACAGGGATCTACGAGCAGTACCTC. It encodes CASSFRTGIYEQYL.

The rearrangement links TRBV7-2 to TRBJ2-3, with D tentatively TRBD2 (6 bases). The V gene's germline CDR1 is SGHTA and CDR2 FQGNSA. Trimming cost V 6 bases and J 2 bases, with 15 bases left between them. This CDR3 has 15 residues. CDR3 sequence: CASSPDTSFTDTQYF. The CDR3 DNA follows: TGTGCCAGCAGTCCTGACACTAGCTTCACAGATACGCAGTATTTT.

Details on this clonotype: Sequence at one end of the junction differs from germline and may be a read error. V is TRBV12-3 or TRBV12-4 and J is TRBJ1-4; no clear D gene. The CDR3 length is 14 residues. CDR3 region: CASSDHWANETLFF. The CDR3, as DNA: TGTGCCAGCAGTGATCATTGGGCTAATGAAACACTGTTTTTT.